This entry lists 7 T cell receptor beta chains sequenced from one sample in a study of blood T cell repertoires in COVID-19. The protocol was immunoSEQ multiplex PCR, while the TCRdb copy is restricted to in-frame clones and leaves out a portion. This table holds about 170,000 clones, 65% to 85% found once. Sequenced: peripheral blood. These receptors were collected from a man between 70 and 80 years old with active or convalescent COVID-19.

This chain uses TRBV9 with TRBJ2-1; 11 nucleotides align to TRBD2. Germline CDR1 reads SGDLS; CDR2 reads YYNGEE. After removal of 4 bases from V and 8 bases from J, the junction contained 17 bases not matched to a gene. The CDR3 consists of 18 residues. The CDR3 sequence is CASSPSPPTSGTSDEQFF. In DNA, the CDR3 is TGTGCCAGCAGCCCGAGCCCCCCGACTAGCGGGACTTCGGATGAGCAGTTCTTC.

The chain joins TRBV6-5 to TRBJ1-1; possibly TRBD1 for D (6 bases). The germline V and J ends were trimmed by 6 bases and 2 bases, with 10 bases remaining between them. This CDR3 is 13 amino acids long. Germline V gene sequence: CDR1 MNHEY, CDR2 SVGAGI. The CDR3 spells CASRNRANTEAFF. The DNA of the CDR3 is TGTGCCAGCAGGAACAGGGCTAACACTGAAGCTTTCTTT.

The CDR3 region is CASSLLGTGSLPNYGYTF. The CDR3 nucleotides read TGTGCCAGCAGCCTACTCGGGACAGGATCTCTACCTAACTATGGCTACACCTTC. The rearrangement links TRBV7-2 to TRBJ1-2, with 8 bases matching TRBD1. The CDR3 totals 18 residues. J was trimmed by 0 bases and V by 5 bases; bases with no gene match: 14. CDR1 is SGHTA and CDR2 is FQGNSA in the germline V gene.

The V gene is TRBV18, the J gene TRBJ1-1; D is uncertain. Germline CDR1 is KGHSH and CDR2 is LQKENI. Trimming removed 2 bases from V and 2 bases from J, with 3 bases in between. This CDR3 spans 12 amino acids. CDR3 bases: TGTGCCAGCTCACCAAGCAACACTGAAGCTTTCTTT. It specifies CASSPSNTEAFF.

V usage is TRBV10-3 and J usage is TRBJ1-1; TRBD1 agrees at 7 bases. Germline trimming cut 6 bases from V and 2 bases from J; bases unmatched to any gene: 3. The germline V gene has CDR1 ENHRY and CDR2 SYGVKD. The CDR3 extends over 13 amino acids. The CDR3 DNA reads TGTGCCATCAGGACAGGGTTAAACACTGAAGCTTTCTTT. Amino acid sequence: CAIRTGLNTEAFF.

The rearrangement links TRBV21-1 to TRBJ2-5; no check of the table's D call, TRBD2, against the DNA was made. TRBV21-1 is a documented pseudogene. This CDR3 comprises 17 residues. Here the CDR3 reads CASSTATSGRAWETQYF. CDR3 DNA sequence: TGTGCCAGCAGCACGGCGACTAGCGGGAGGGCCTGGGAGACCCAGTACTTC.

This clone was seen only once. The gene calls are TRBV5-5 and TRBJ2-7; 7 positions agree with TRBD1. This CDR3 comprises 16 residues. V shed 4 bases and J 0 bases; nucleotides not matched to a gene: 10. Germline CDR1 and CDR2: SGHKS and YYEKEE (reference sequence). Written as DNA, the CDR3 is TGTGCCAGCAGCCCCTCCGGGACAGTTAACTCCTACGAGCAGTACTTC. Protein: CASSPSGTVNSYEQYF.